The 3 T cell receptor beta chains below come from one sample, sequenced in a study of cytomegalovirus exposure and HLA in healthy donors. PCR amplification relied on 60 Vbeta primers (plus 13 Jbeta primers). Sequencing used immunoSEQ multiplex PCR; TCRdb keeps in-frame clones, though not all of them. The table includes approximately 130,000 clones, 80% to 85% detected once. Sequenced: PBMCs. The receptors were sampled from a young man in good health and CMV-seronegative.

The rearrangement uses TRBV13 and TRBJ2-7, with D possibly matching TRBD2 (6 bases). The V and J ends lost 5 bases and 0 bases respectively, with 20 bases between them. The germline gives CDR1 PRHDT, CDR2 FYEKMQ (reference sequence). The length of the CDR3 is 17 residues. Here the CDR3 reads CASSPTLGGALSYEQYF. DNA for the CDR3: TGTGCCAGCAGCCCCACCCTGGGCGGGGCGCTCTCCTACGAGCAGTACTTC.

The chain joins TRBV25-1 to TRBJ1-1; maybe TRBD1 (6 bases). The germline gives CDR1 MGHDK, CDR2 SYGVNS. The CDR3 runs to 14 residues. The germline V and J ends were trimmed by 7 bases and 0 bases, with 12 bases remaining between them. CDR3 sequence (DNA): TGTGCCAGCACACCGGGACACTTGAACACTGAAGCTTTCTTT. Encoded protein: CASTPGHLNTEAFF.

This chain connects TRBV6-5 to TRBJ2-7; possible D gene TRBD2, 7 bases. The CDR3 loop spans 14 amino acids. From germline, CDR1 is MNHEY and CDR2 SVGAGI. Trimming stripped 10 bases from V and 0 bases from J, with 16 bases between. The chain's CDR3 is CATQGTTYSYEQYF. The CDR3 DNA sequence: TGTGCCACCCAGGGGACTACCTACTCCTACGAGCAGTACTTC.